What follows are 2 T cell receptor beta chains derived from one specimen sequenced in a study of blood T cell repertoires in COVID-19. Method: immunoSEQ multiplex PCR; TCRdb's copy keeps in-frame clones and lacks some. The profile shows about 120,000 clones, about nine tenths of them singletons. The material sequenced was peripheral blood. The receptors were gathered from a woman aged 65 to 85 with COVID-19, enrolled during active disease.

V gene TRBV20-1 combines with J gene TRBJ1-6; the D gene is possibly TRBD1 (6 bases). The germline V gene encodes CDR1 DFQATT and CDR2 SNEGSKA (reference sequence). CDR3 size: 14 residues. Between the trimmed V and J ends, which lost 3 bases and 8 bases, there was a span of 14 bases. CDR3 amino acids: CSASPGQWDSPLHF. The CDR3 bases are TGCAGTGCTAGTCCCGGACAGTGGGATTCACCCCTCCACTTT.

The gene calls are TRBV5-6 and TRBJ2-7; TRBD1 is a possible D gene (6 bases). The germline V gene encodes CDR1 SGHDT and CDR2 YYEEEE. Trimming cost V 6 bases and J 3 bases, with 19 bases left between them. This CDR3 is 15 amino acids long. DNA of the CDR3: TGTGCCAGCACTCTGAAGGGACACCCATACTACGAGCAGTACTTC. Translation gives CASTLKGHPYYEQYF.